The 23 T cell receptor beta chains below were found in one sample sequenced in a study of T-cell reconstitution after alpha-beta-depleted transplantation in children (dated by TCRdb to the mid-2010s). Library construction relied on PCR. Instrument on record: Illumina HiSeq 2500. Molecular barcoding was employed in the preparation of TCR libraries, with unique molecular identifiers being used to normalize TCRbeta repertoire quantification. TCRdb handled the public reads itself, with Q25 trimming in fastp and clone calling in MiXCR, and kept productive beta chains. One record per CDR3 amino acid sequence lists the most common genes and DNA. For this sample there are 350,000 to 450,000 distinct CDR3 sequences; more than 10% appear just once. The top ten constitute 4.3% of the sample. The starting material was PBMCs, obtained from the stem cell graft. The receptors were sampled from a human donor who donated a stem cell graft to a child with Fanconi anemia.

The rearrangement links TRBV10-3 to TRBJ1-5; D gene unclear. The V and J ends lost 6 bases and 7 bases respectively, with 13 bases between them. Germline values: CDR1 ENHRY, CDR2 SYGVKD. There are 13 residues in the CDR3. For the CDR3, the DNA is TGTGCCATCAGACCTCGAGAGGGACAGCCCCAGCATTTT. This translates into CAIRPREGQPQHF.

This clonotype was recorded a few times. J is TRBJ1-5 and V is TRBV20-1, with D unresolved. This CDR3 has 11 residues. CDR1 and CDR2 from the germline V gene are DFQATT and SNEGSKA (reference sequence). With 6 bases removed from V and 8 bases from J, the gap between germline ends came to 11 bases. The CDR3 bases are TGCAGTGCCTCGACTGGCGAGCCCCAGCATTTT. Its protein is CSASTGEPQHF.

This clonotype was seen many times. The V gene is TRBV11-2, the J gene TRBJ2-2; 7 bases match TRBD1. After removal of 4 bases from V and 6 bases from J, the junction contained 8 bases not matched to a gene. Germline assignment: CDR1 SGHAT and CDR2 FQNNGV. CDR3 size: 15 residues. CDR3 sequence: CASSWEVTGAGELFF. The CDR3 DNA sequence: TGTGCCAGCAGCTGGGAAGTCACAGGGGCCGGGGAGCTGTTTTTT. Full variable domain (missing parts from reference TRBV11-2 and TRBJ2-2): EAGVAQSPRYKIIEKRQSVAFWCNPISGHATLYWYQQILGQGPKLLIQFQNNGVVDDSQLPKDRFSAERLKGVDSTLKIQPAKLEDSAVYLCASSWEVTGAGELFFGEGSRLTVL.

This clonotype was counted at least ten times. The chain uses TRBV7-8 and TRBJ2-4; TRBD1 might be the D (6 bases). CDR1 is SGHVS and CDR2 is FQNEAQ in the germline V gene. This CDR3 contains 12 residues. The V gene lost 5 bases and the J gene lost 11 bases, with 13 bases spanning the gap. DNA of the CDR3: TGTGCCAGCAGCCCGGGGACACCTTTTCAGTACTTC. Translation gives CASSPGTPFQYF.

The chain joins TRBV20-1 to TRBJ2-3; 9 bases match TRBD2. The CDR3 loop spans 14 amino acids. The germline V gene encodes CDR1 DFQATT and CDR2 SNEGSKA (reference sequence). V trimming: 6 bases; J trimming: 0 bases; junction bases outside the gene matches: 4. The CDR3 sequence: CSARTSGSTDTQYF. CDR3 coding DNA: TGCAGTGCCCGTACTAGCGGGAGCACAGATACGCAGTATTTT.

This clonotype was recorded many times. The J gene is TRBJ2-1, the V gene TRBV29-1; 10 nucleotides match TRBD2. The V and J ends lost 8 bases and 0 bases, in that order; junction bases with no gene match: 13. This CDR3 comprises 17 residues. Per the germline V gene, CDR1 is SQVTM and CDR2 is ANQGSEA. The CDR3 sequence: CSTALAGAAISYNEQFF. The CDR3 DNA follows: TGCAGCACGGCTCTAGCGGGGGCCGCCATCTCCTACAATGAGCAGTTCTTC.

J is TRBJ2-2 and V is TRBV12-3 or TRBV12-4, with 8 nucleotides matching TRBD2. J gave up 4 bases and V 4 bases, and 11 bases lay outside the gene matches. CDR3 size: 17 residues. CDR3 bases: TGTGCCAGCAGTTCCCCCTTTAGCGGGGCTTTCACCGGGGAGCTGTTTTTT. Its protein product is CASSSPFSGAFTGELFF.

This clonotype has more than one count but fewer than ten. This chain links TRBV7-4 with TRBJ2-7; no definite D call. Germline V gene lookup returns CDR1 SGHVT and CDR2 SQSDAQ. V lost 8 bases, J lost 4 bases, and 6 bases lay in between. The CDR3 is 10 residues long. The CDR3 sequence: CASYQYEQYV. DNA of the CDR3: TGTGCCAGCTATCAGTACGAGCAGTACGTC.

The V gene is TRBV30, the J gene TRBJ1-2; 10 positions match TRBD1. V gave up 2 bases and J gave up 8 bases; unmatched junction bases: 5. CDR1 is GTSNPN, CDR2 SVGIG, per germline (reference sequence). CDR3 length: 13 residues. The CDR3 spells CAWSSGQGRGYTF. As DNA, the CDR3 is TGTGCCTGGAGTTCGGGACAGGGGAGAGGCTACACCTTC. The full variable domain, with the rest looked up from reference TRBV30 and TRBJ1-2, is SQTIHQWPATLVQPVGSPLSLECTVEGTSNPNLYWYRQAAGRGLQLLFYSVGIGQISSEVPQNLSASRPQDRQFILSSKKLLLSDSGFYLCAWSSGQGRGYTFGSGTRLTVV.

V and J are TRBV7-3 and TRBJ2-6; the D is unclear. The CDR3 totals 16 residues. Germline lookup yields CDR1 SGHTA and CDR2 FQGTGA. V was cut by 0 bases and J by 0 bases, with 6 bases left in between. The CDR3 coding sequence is TGTGCCAGCAGCTTAACGCCAGTCTCTGGGGCCAACGTCCTGACTTTC. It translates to CASSLTPVSGANVLTF. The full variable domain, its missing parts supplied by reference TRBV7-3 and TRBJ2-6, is GAGVSQTPSNKVTEKGKYVELRCDPISGHTALYWYRQSLGQGPEFLIYFQGTGAADDSGLPNDRFFAVRPEGSVSTLKIQRTERGDSAVYLCASSLTPVSGANVLTFGAGSRLTVL.

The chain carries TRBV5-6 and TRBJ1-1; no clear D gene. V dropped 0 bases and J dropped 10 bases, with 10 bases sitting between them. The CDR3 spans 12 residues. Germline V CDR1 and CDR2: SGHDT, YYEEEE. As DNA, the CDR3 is TGTGCCAGCAGCTTGGGCGACCGCGGAGCTTTCTTT. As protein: CASSLGDRGAFF.

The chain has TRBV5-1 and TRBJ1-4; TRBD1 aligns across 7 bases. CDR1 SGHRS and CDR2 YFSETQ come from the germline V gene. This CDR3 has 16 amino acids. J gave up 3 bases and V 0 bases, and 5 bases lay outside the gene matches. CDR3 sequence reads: CASSLEGASANEKLFF. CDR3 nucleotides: TGCGCCAGCAGCTTGGAGGGGGCATCGGCTAATGAAAAACTGTTTTTT.

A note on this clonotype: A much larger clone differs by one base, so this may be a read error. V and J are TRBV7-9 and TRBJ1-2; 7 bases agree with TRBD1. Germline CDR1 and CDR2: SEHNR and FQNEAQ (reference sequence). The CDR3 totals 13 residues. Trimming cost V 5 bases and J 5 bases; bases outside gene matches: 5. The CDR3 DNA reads TGTGCCAGCAGCCCGGGACAGAAATATGGCTACACCTTC. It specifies CASSPGQKYGYTF.

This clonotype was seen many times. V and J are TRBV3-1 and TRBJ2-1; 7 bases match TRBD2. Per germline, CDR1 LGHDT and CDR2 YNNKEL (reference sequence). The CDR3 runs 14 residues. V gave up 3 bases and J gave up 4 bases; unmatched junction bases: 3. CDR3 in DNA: TGTGCCAGCAGCCAGAGGGAGGGGTACAATGAGCAGTTCTTC. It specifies CASSQREGYNEQFF.

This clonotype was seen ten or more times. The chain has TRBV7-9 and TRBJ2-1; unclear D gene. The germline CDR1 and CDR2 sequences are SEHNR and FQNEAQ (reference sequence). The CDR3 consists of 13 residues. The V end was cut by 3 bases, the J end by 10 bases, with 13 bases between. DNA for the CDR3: TGTGCCAGCAGCTTGTCATCAACAGCAGAGCAGTTCTTC. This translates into CASSLSSTAEQFF. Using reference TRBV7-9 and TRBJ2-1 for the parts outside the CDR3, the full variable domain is DTGVSQNPRHKITKRGQNVTFRCDPISEHNRLYWYRQTLGQGPEFLTYFQNEAQLEKSRLLSDRFSAERPKGSFSTLEIQRTEQGDSAMYLCASSLSSTAEQFFGPGTRLTVL.

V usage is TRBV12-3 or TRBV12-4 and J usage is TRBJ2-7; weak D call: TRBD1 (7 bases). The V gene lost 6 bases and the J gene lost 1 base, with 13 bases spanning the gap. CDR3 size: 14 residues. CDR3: CASRRAGGSYEQYF. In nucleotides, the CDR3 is TGTGCCAGCAGGAGAGCAGGGGGGTCCTACGAGCAGTACTTC.

This CDR3 reads CASSLDRGLVNEKLFF. In DNA, the CDR3 is TGCGCCAGCAGCCTTGACAGGGGGCTTGTTAATGAAAAACTGTTTTTT. The chain recombines TRBV4-3 with TRBJ1-4; 10 bases are a match to TRBD1. The CDR3 extends over 16 amino acids. V shed 4 bases and J 4 bases; nucleotides not matched to a gene: 6. The germline V gene encodes CDR1 LGHNA and CDR2 YSLEER.

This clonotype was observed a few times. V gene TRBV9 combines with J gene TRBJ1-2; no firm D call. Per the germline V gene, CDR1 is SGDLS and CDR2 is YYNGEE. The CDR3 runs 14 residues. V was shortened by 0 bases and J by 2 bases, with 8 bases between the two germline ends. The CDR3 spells CASSVASSNYGYTF. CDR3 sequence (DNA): TGTGCCAGCAGCGTAGCCTCCTCGAACTATGGCTACACCTTC. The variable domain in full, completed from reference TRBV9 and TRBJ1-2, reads DSGVTQTPKHLITATGQRVTLRCSPRSGDLSVYWYQQSLDQGLQFLIQYYNGEERAKGNILERFSAQQFPDLHSELNLSSLELGDSALYFCASSVASSNYGYTFGSGTRLTVV.

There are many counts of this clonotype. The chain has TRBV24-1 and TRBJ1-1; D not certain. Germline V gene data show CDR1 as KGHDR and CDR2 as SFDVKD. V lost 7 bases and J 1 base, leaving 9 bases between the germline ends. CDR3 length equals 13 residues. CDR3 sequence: CATRDLWNTEAFF. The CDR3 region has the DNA TGTGCCACCAGGGACCTTTGGAACACTGAAGCTTTCTTT.

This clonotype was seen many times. CDR3 protein: CASSAYHSTGELFF. The CDR3 DNA follows: TGTGCCAGCAGCGCCTACCACTCCACCGGGGAGCTGTTTTTT. The chain recombines TRBV5-5 with TRBJ2-2, with unresolved D. The CDR3 length is 14 residues. Germline V gene lookup returns CDR1 SGHKS and CDR2 YYEKEE (reference sequence). Deletions cut 4 bases from V and 4 bases from J, with 11 bases between.

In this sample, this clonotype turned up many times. This chain's CDR3 is CASSLIGPNTEAFF. Here the CDR3 DNA reads TGTGCCAGCAGTTTGATTGGGCCCAACACTGAAGCTTTCTTT. The rearrangement links TRBV28 to TRBJ1-1; D is unresolved. The CDR3 contains 14 residues. From germline, CDR1 is MDHEN and CDR2 SYDVKM. V was shortened by 3 bases and J by 2 bases, with 10 bases between the two germline ends.

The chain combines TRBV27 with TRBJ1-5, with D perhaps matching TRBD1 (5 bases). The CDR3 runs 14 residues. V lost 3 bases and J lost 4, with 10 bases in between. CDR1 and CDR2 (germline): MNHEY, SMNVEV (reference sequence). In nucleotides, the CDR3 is TGTGCCAGCAGTTTTAGGGCAGGGAATCAGCCCCAGCATTTT. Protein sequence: CASSFRAGNQPQHF.

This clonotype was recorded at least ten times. The CDR3 loop is CSARGFNRRTNEKLFF. The CDR3, as DNA: TGCAGTGCTAGAGGCTTTAACAGGCGGACTAATGAAAAACTGTTTTTT. The rearrangement uses TRBV20-1 and TRBJ1-4, with D tentatively TRBD1 (5 bases). Trimming removed 1 base at V and 2 bases at J, with 14 bases between. Germline CDR1 reads DFQATT; CDR2 reads SNEGSKA (reference sequence). This CDR3 has 16 residues.